The 25 T cell receptor beta chains reported below all come from one sample, sequenced in a study of Ad26.COV2.S vaccination and SARS-CoV-2 variants. Treatment defined: 15 to 20 received Ad26.COV2.S at low or high dose, single or two shots; several received placebo; per-sample allocation not given. Following the first vaccine or placebo injection, samples were taken on day 63. TCRdb's table, derived via immunoSEQ multiplex PCR, lists solely in-frame clones and lacks some. The sample consists of approximately 300,000 clones, 86% of them appearing once. The sample consisted of peripheral blood, taken in a trial of Ad26.COV2.S vaccine versus placebo. The source is a person aged 18-65 years who received the Ad26.COV2.S COVID-19 vaccine or a placebo.

The V gene is TRBV6-6, the J gene TRBJ1-2; no firm D call. The CDR3 sequence is 13 residues long. Looked up from germline, CDR1 is MNHNY and CDR2 is SVGAGI (reference sequence). V shed 5 bases and J shed 4 bases, with 11 bases lying between them. The CDR3 bases are TGTGCCAGCAGTGTGGACGGGATCTATGGCTACACCTTC. Protein: CASSVDGIYGYTF.

This clone was picked up one time. The chain links TRBV7-9 to TRBJ1-1; no clear D gene. The CDR3 runs to 11 residues. Per the germline V gene, CDR1 is SEHNR and CDR2 is FQNEAQ (reference sequence). Trimming removed 4 bases from V and 6 bases from J, with 6 bases in between. DNA for the CDR3: TGTGCCAGCAGCTATACGGCTGAAGCTTTCTTT. It encodes CASSYTAEAFF.

The chain couples TRBV10-2 to TRBJ2-3, with 8 bases fitting TRBD1. The CDR3 contains 15 residues. Losses at the gene ends were 7 bases for V and 3 bases for J; bases not matched to a gene: 9. From germline, CDR1 is WSHSY and CDR2 SAAADI. CDR3 sequence: CASTVDRVNTDTQYF. For the CDR3, the DNA is TGCGCCAGCACTGTGGACAGGGTAAATACAGATACGCAGTATTTT.

The chain is built from TRBV2 and TRBJ2-3; 10 bases align to TRBD1. In germline, CDR1 is SNHLY, CDR2 FYNNEI. CDR3 size: 16 residues. V lost 11 bases, J lost 1 base, and 12 bases stayed unmatched. For the CDR3, the DNA is TGTGCCCACCTGGGACAGGGGAAGCGAGGCACAGATACGCAGTATTTT. Protein sequence: CAHLGQGKRGTDTQYF.

In this sample, this clone turned up a few times. The rearrangement links TRBV7-3 to TRBJ2-2; D is perhaps TRBD1 or TRBD2 (5 bases each). CDR3 size: 18 residues. Trimming cost V 4 bases and J 5 bases, with 23 bases left between them. Germline lookup yields CDR1 SGHTA and CDR2 FQGTGA. CDR3 sequence reads: CASSSKRGRIGGTGELFF. DNA of the CDR3: TGTGCCAGCAGCTCGAAGAGGGGACGGATAGGTGGGACCGGGGAGCTGTTTTTT.

The CDR3, as DNA: TGTGCCAGTAGTAGCGTGGCGCCATTCGAGCAGTACTTC. Amino acid sequence: CASSSVAPFEQYF. The gene calls are TRBV19 and TRBJ2-7; no clear D. The CDR3 covers 13 residues. V was trimmed by 4 bases and J by 6 bases, leaving 13 bases between them. From germline, CDR1 is LNHDA and CDR2 SQIVND (reference sequence).

J is TRBJ1-4 and V is TRBV14; D unclear. The CDR3 is 17 amino acids. Germline values: CDR1 SGHDN, CDR2 FVKESK. V shed 0 bases and J shed 0 bases, with 11 bases lying between them. The CDR3 reads CASSQDLLATTNEKLFF. CDR3 DNA: TGTGCCAGCAGCCAAGATCTGTTGGCAACAACTAATGAAAAACTGTTTTTT.

J is TRBJ1-1 and V is TRBV21-1; the table's D call TRBD1 went unverified against the DNA. TRBV21-1 counts as a pseudogene. CDR3 length: 20 residues. CDR3 loop: CASSFYQGQGPDKGGTEAFF. CDR3 nucleotide sequence: TGTGCCAGCAGCTTCTACCAGGGACAGGGCCCCGATAAAGGAGGCACTGAAGCTTTCTTT.

The chain combines TRBV7-2 with TRBJ1-2; TRBD1 agrees at 7 bases. V lost 6 bases and J lost 2; bases outside the gene matches: 3. In germline, CDR1 is SGHTA, CDR2 FQGNSA. The CDR3 is made up of 13 amino acids. CDR3 sequence reads: CASRRDSNYGYTF. DNA for the CDR3: TGTGCCAGCAGGCGGGACAGCAACTATGGCTACACCTTC.

This sequence joins TRBV7-2 and TRBJ2-3; 7 bases align to TRBD2. Germline CDR1 is SGHTA and CDR2 is FQGNSA. V gave up 7 bases and J gave up 2 bases; unmatched junction bases: 6. The CDR3 runs 14 residues. The CDR3 DNA reads as TGTGCCAGCATTCCGGGACTACCCACAGATACGCAGTATTTT. As protein: CASIPGLPTDTQYF.

This chain links TRBV7-9 with TRBJ2-2; D may be TRBD2 (6 bases). Germline V gene sequence: CDR1 SEHNR, CDR2 FQNEAQ (reference sequence). The CDR3 runs to 15 residues. Deletions cut 4 bases from V and 5 bases from J, with 14 bases between. CDR3 DNA: TGTGCCAGCAGCTCCCCGGGACTGAGGACCGGGGAGCTGTTTTTT. The encoded protein is CASSSPGLRTGELFF.

The rearrangement uses TRBV6-2 or TRBV6-3 and TRBJ1-2; D is ambiguous. Germline V gene sequence: CDR1 MNHEY, CDR2 SVGEGT. The CDR3 runs 11 residues. V lost 2 bases and J lost 7, with 5 bases in between. The CDR3: CASSYGFGYTF. As DNA, the CDR3 is TGTGCCAGCAGTTACGGCTTTGGCTACACCTTC.

The chain employs TRBV18 and TRBJ2-3, with D perhaps matching TRBD2 (5 bases). Trimming stripped 4 bases from V and 4 bases from J, with 12 bases between. CDR1 KGHSH and CDR2 LQKENI come from the germline V gene. The CDR3 runs to 14 residues. CDR3 sequence reads: CASSLTRIADTQYF. The CDR3 coding sequence is TGTGCCAGCTCACTCACTAGGATCGCAGATACGCAGTATTTT. The whole variable domain, remainder taken from reference TRBV18 and TRBJ2-3, is NAGVMQNPRHLVRRRGQEARLRCSPMKGHSHVYWYRQLPEEGLKFMVYLQKENIIDESGMPKERFSAEFPKEGPSILRIQQVVRGDSAAYFCASSLTRIADTQYFGPGTRLTVL.

Only a few counts were recorded for this clone. The chain is built from TRBV30 and TRBJ1-2, with 7 positions matching TRBD1. Looked up from germline, CDR1 is GTSNPN and CDR2 is SVGIG (reference sequence). The CDR3 loop spans 15 amino acids. With 4 bases clipped from V and 5 bases from J, the junction kept 13 bases outside the gene matches. CDR3 sequence: CAWMRDRWEGYGYTF. The CDR3 bases are TGTGCCTGGATGAGGGACAGATGGGAGGGGTATGGCTACACCTTC.

V and J are TRBV7-2 and TRBJ1-2; 8 positions agree with TRBD1. There are 17 residues in the CDR3. J gave up 1 base and V 6 bases, and 13 bases lay outside the gene matches. Germline V lookup: CDR1 SGHTA, CDR2 FQGNSA. The CDR3 spells CASSRYPGTGVNYGYTF. The CDR3 DNA follows: TGTGCCAGCAGTCGCTACCCAGGGACAGGAGTTAACTATGGCTACACCTTC.

The rearrangement joins TRBV6-5 to TRBJ1-2; D remains unclear. CDR1 MNHEY and CDR2 SVGAGI come from the germline V gene. The V gene lost 5 bases and the J gene lost 5 bases, with 12 bases spanning the gap. This CDR3 comprises 13 residues. The CDR3 sequence: CASSPLGQYGYTF. The CDR3, as DNA: TGTGCCAGCAGTCCCCTCGGGCAGTATGGCTACACCTTC.

This clone was found once. The chain employs TRBV6-5 and TRBJ1-5, with a possible D match to TRBD1 (6 bases). V was clipped by 6 bases and J by 3 bases, with 12 bases between them. Per the germline V gene, CDR1 is MNHEY and CDR2 is SVGAGI. The CDR3 loop spans 14 amino acids. The CDR3 loop is CASRDSKANQPQHF. The CDR3 DNA sequence: TGTGCCAGCAGGGACAGTAAAGCCAATCAGCCCCAGCATTTT.

The chain couples TRBV7-9 to TRBJ2-3; D is unclear. V was clipped by 0 bases and J by 5 bases, with 0 bases between them. The CDR3 extends over 11 amino acids. CDR1 is SEHNR and CDR2 is FQNEAQ in the germline V gene (reference sequence). In DNA form, the CDR3 reads TGTGCCAGCAGCTTAGCAGATACGCAGTATTTT. Protein: CASSLADTQYF.

The rearrangement joins TRBV10-3 to TRBJ1-6; 9 bases align to TRBD1. Germline V gives CDR1 ENHRY, CDR2 SYGVKD. V gave up 5 bases and J gave up 5 bases; unmatched junction bases: 7. The CDR3 is 16 residues long. The CDR3 DNA follows: TGTGCCATCAGTTCCTACGGACAGGGGAATAATTCACCCCTCCACTTT. Its protein is CAISSYGQGNNSPLHF.

This chain links TRBV6-6 with TRBJ1-3; tentatively, D is TRBD1 (6 bases). Germline V gives CDR1 MNHNY, CDR2 SVGAGI (reference sequence). The CDR3 contains 16 residues. V lost 4 bases to trimming and J lost 0 bases, with 13 bases between them. The CDR3 loop reads CASSLGGANSGNTIYF. In DNA, the CDR3 is TGTGCCAGCAGTTTAGGGGGGGCGAACTCTGGAAACACCATATATTTT.

The J gene is TRBJ2-7, the V gene TRBV6-6; unclear D gene. The CDR3 loop spans 13 amino acids. Per the germline V gene, CDR1 is MNHNY and CDR2 is SVGAGI (reference sequence). Trimming cost V 2 bases and J 3 bases, with 8 bases left between them. The CDR3 bases are TGTGCCAGCAGTTACAGGGAATTCTACGAGCAGTACTTC. The encoded protein is CASSYREFYEQYF.

This chain uses TRBV19 with TRBJ1-2; unclear D gene. The germline V gene encodes CDR1 LNHDA and CDR2 SQIVND (reference sequence). The CDR3 runs 12 residues. Between the trimmed V and J ends, which lost 10 bases and 8 bases, there was a span of 17 bases. CDR3 in amino acids: CATGPPLEGYTF. As DNA, the CDR3 is TGTGCCACCGGGCCCCCCCTGGAAGGCTACACCTTC.

The rearrangement uses TRBV11-3 and TRBJ2-5, with 9 bases fitting TRBD1. The CDR3 totals 14 residues. The germline V gene encodes CDR1 SGHNT and CDR2 YENEEA. V shed 9 bases and J 4 bases; nucleotides not matched to a gene: 9. The CDR3 sequence: CASSTGGEGETQYF. In DNA form, the CDR3 reads TGTGCCAGTAGTACAGGGGGCGAAGGAGAGACCCAGTACTTC.

The chain carries TRBV7-3 and TRBJ2-1; possibly TRBD2 for D (5 bases). V dropped 5 bases and J dropped 7 bases, with 12 bases sitting between them. CDR1 is SGHTA, CDR2 FQGTGA, per germline. The CDR3 is 13 residues long. The CDR3 protein is CASSPEGSNEQFF. The CDR3 coding sequence is TGTGCCAGCAGCCCCGAGGGTTCTAATGAGCAGTTCTTC.

The chain couples TRBV27 to TRBJ1-5; perhaps TRBD1 as D (5 bases). The CDR3 consists of 13 residues. Germline CDR1 is MNHEY and CDR2 is SMNVEV (reference sequence). Trimming took off 6 bases at V and 6 bases at J, with 12 bases between the two ends. DNA for the CDR3: TGTGCCAGCAGCCCGGCGGGGCGTCAGCCCCAGCATTTT. This codes for CASSPAGRQPQHF.